A selection of T cell receptor beta chains follows, all from one sample in a study of shared clonotypes between healthy human individuals. Clones were read by immunoSEQ multiplex PCR, and TCRdb kept only the in-frame ones, dropping some. Among about 1.1 million clones, 70% to 80% were seen once, and the ten largest hold approximately 0.5%. Sequencing used memory CD4+ T cells from PBMCs. The source of these receptors is a man younger than 35 in good health. Some clones in this sample may be carry-over from other donors' samples. CDR3s include the opening cysteine and the closing phenylalanine or tryptophan. Fields, in order: clone size, CDR3 length, V gene, D gene, J gene, CDR3 DNA, CDR3 protein. The D gene is left open where the match is weak. Clone size is shown for a subset of rows, as once, few, many or a class of expanded clone.

size: NA
length: 15
V: TRBV28
D: NA
J: TRBJ1-5
DNA: TGTGCCAGCAGTCTTGCAGGGAGAGGCTATCAGCCCCAGCATTTT
CDR3: CASSLAGRGYQPQHF

size: NA
length: 13
V: TRBV7-8
D: NA
J: TRBJ1-2
DNA: TGTGCCAGCGTCCAGGGAGGATTTGATGGCTACACCTTC
CDR3: CASVQGGFDGYTF

size: NA
length: 15
V: TRBV7-2
D: NA
J: TRBJ2-5
DNA: TGTGCCAGCAGCTTACTTGTCGCTGGGGTGGAGACCCAGTACTTC
CDR3: CASSLLVAGVETQYF

size: few
length: 15
V: TRBV25-1
D: TRBD1
J: TRBJ1-1
DNA: TGTGCCAGCAGTGAATTGGACAGGGACAACACTGAAGCTTTCTTT
CDR3: CASSELDRDNTEAFF

size: NA
length: 18
V: TRBV18
D: TRBD2
J: TRBJ2-1
DNA: TGTGCCAGCTCACCACCGCTAGCGGGAGTCTTCTCCTACAATGAGCAGTTCTTC
CDR3: CASSPPLAGVFSYNEQFF

size: NA
length: 16
V: TRBV11-2
D: NA
J: TRBJ2-2
DNA: TGTGCCAGCAGCTTAAATCGCTTCGGAGCCACCGGGGAGCTGTTTTTT
CDR3: CASSLNRFGATGELFF

size: NA
length: 15
V: TRBV28
D: NA
J: TRBJ2-7
DNA: TGTGCCAGCAGCCCCGGGACGGAGTCCTCCTACGAGCAGTACTTC
CDR3: CASSPGTESSYEQYF

size: NA
length: 13
V: TRBV9
D: NA
J: TRBJ2-1
DNA: TGTGCCAGCAGCGAGACCCTAGGGTATGAGCAGTTCTTC
CDR3: CASSETLGYEQFF

size: NA
length: 13
V: TRBV29-1
D: TRBD1
J: TRBJ2-5
DNA: TGCAGCGTGGGGACAGGGGGGACAAAGACCCAGTACTTC
CDR3: CSVGTGGTKTQYF

size: NA
length: 16
V: TRBV5-1
D: TRBD2
J: TRBJ2-2
DNA: TGCGCCAGCAGCTCCCCCCAGCGGGGGGACACCGGGGAGCTGTTTTTT
CDR3: CASSSPQRGDTGELFF

size: once
length: 16
V: TRBV6-6
D: NA
J: TRBJ2-1
DNA: TGTGCCAGCAGTCCGACAAAGCGGAGCTCCTACAATGAGCAGTTCTTC
CDR3: CASSPTKRSSYNEQFF

size: NA
length: 16
V: TRBV10-2
D: NA
J: TRBJ2-7
DNA: TGCGCCAGCAGTGGGGGTCTGGGACGGCCAACCTACGAGCAGTACTTC
CDR3: CASSGGLGRPTYEQYF

size: NA
length: 14
V: TRBV5-6
D: TRBD2
J: TRBJ2-7
DNA: TGTGCCAGCAGCCTCCTAGCGGGAGCACACGAGCAGTACTTC
CDR3: CASSLLAGAHEQYF

size: once
length: 14
V: TRBV6-6
D: NA
J: TRBJ1-1
DNA: TGTGCCAGCAGTCGTCTCCGGAGAGAGACTGAAGCTTTCTTT
CDR3: CASSRLRRETEAFF

size: few
length: 16
V: TRBV14
D: NA
J: TRBJ2-3
DNA: TGTGCCAGCAGCCCTATTCGGCGGGGGCTCACAGATACGCAGTATTTT
CDR3: CASSPIRRGLTDTQYF

size: NA
length: 15
V: TRBV11-2
D: TRBD1
J: TRBJ2-7
DNA: TGTGCCAGCAGCTTAGTTGGACAGGGCTATCACGAGCAGTACTTC
CDR3: CASSLVGQGYHEQYF

size: NA
length: 14
V: TRBV5-4
D: NA
J: TRBJ1-4
DNA: TGTGCCAGCAGCTTACAGGGTTTGGATGAAAAACTGTTTTTT
CDR3: CASSLQGLDEKLFF

size: NA
length: 14
V: TRBV7-2
D: NA
J: TRBJ1-3
DNA: TGTGCCAGCAGCTTAGTTGGGGGAGGAAACACCATATATTTT
CDR3: CASSLVGGGNTIYF

size: few
length: 14
V: TRBV7-2
D: TRBD2
J: TRBJ2-5
DNA: TGTGCCAGCAGCTTATACCGGGAGGGGATGGACCAGTACTTC
CDR3: CASSLYREGMDQYF

size: many
length: 17
V: TRBV4-2
D: NA
J: TRBJ2-2
DNA: TGTGCCAGCAGCCAAGAGAATTTCGACGCGCTCCCCGGGGAGCTGTTTTTT
CDR3: CASSQENFDALPGELFF

size: NA
length: 13
V: TRBV29-1
D: TRBD1
J: TRBJ2-5
DNA: TGCAGCGCCGAGACAGGGGGACAAGAGACCCAGTACTTC
CDR3: CSAETGGQETQYF

size: NA
length: 14
V: TRBV9
D: NA
J: TRBJ2-1
DNA: TGTGCCAGCAGCCCGTTCGACTCCTACAATGAGCAGTTCTTC
CDR3: CASSPFDSYNEQFF

size: NA
length: 13
V: TRBV2
D: TRBD1
J: TRBJ1-2
DNA: TGTGCCAGCAGTAGGGACAGTGCTGGGGGCTACACCTTC
CDR3: CASSRDSAGGYTF

size: many
length: 16
V: TRBV12-5
D: NA
J: TRBJ2-3
DNA: TGTGCTAGTGGCTGGGGGTTGGGGACCAACACAGATACGCAGTATTTT
CDR3: CASGWGLGTNTDTQYF

size: NA
length: 11
V: TRBV20-1
D: NA
J: TRBJ2-3
DNA: TGCAGTGCGAATCCCGCGGATACGCAGTATTTT
CDR3: CSANPADTQYF

size: NA
length: 13
V: TRBV5-1
D: NA
J: TRBJ1-2
DNA: TGCGCCAGCAGCTTGGATGGGCGATATGGCTACACCTTC
CDR3: CASSLDGRYGYTF

size: NA
length: 17
V: TRBV29-1
D: NA
J: TRBJ1-2
DNA: TGCAGCGCCGCAGGTCCCAATGGGCGTACGGGTAACTATGGCTACACCTTC
CDR3: CSAAGPNGRTGNYGYTF

size: NA
length: 14
V: TRBV5-5
D: NA
J: TRBJ1-1
DNA: TGTGCCAGCAGCTTGCTGCAGGGGTCCACTGAAGCTTTCTTT
CDR3: CASSLLQGSTEAFF

size: NA
length: 16
V: TRBV5-1
D: TRBD2
J: TRBJ2-7
DNA: TGCGCCAGCAGCTTTGCGACTAGCGGGACCCTCGGGGAGCAGTACTTC
CDR3: CASSFATSGTLGEQYF

size: NA
length: 13
V: TRBV5-1
D: TRBD1
J: TRBJ1-2
DNA: TGCGCCAGCAGTCCCGGACAGGGCGAAGGCTACACCTTC
CDR3: CASSPGQGEGYTF

size: NA
length: 13
V: TRBV5-4
D: NA
J: TRBJ2-1
DNA: TGTGCCAGCAGCTTGTCGAGTCACAATGAGCAGTTCTTC
CDR3: CASSLSSHNEQFF

size: few
length: 14
V: TRBV4-3
D: NA
J: TRBJ1-4
DNA: TGCGCCAGCAGCCAGACCGGGACCGCAGAAAAACTGTTTTTT
CDR3: CASSQTGTAEKLFF

size: NA
length: 14
V: TRBV5-4
D: NA
J: TRBJ1-3
DNA: TGTGCCAGCAGCTCGGTTGGCTCTGGAAACACCATATATTTT
CDR3: CASSSVGSGNTIYF

size: NA
length: 12
V: TRBV7-2
D: NA
J: TRBJ2-5
DNA: TGTGCCAGCAGACGTTTAGGCGAGACCCAGTACTTC
CDR3: CASRRLGETQYF

size: NA
length: 17
V: TRBV5-8
D: TRBD2
J: TRBJ2-3
DNA: TGTGCCAGCAGCTTGGGGAGTCTAGCGGGAGGGAGAGGTACGCAGTATTTT
CDR3: CASSLGSLAGGRGTQYF

size: NA
length: 14
V: TRBV6-1
D: TRBD1
J: TRBJ1-5
DNA: TGTGCCAGCAGGGCCGGGACAGTCAATCAGCCCCAGCATTTT
CDR3: CASRAGTVNQPQHF

size: NA
length: 18
V: TRBV2
D: TRBD2
J: TRBJ2-2
DNA: TGTGCCAGCACCCAGGGACTAGCGGGAGGATCGGGCACCGGGGAGCTGTTTTTT
CDR3: CASTQGLAGGSGTGELFF

size: NA
length: 18
V: TRBV7-8
D: NA
J: TRBJ1-3
DNA: TGTGCCAGCAGCTTAGCGGGGAGGTGGGGGCGCGACCGCAACACCATATATTTT
CDR3: CASSLAGRWGRDRNTIYF

size: NA
length: 13
V: TRBV6-6
D: NA
J: TRBJ2-7
DNA: TGTGCCAGCAGTTACGGGGCCTACTACGAGCAGTACTTC
CDR3: CASSYGAYYEQYF

size: once
length: 15
V: TRBV27
D: TRBD2
J: TRBJ2-7
DNA: TGTGCCAGCACCCCCCGGAGCGGGAGCTCCTACGAGCAGTACTTC
CDR3: CASTPRSGSSYEQYF

size: NA
length: 15
V: TRBV28
D: TRBD2
J: TRBJ2-7
DNA: TGTGCCAGCAGTTTGTTGGGACTAGCGGGAGTTGGGCAGTACTTC
CDR3: CASSLLGLAGVGQYF